A single TCR beta chain is shown here with its context. The data derive from a study of control samples from healthy donors and cancer patients. Sequencing used immunoSEQ multiplex PCR; TCRdb keeps in-frame clones, though not all of them. Found here are fewer than 120,000 clones, roughly 90% of them singletons; the top ten hold 3.7%. The CDR3 spans 13 residues. CDR1 is MNHEY and CDR2 is SVGAGI in the germline V gene. V was clipped by 4 bases and J by 3 bases, with 6 bases between them. Sequencing used PBMCs. This TCR was sampled from a woman aged 55-69 years with lung cancer. This chain uses TRBV6-5 with TRBJ1-4; unclear D gene. This chain's CDR3 is CASSWTANEKLFF. CDR3 DNA sequence: TGTGCCAGCAGTTGGACGGCTAATGAAAAACTGTTTTTT.